A single sample is the source of the 22 T cell receptor beta chains below, sequenced in a study of blood T cell repertoires in COVID-19. The protocol was immunoSEQ multiplex PCR, while the TCRdb copy is restricted to in-frame clones and leaves out a portion. This sample has about 390,000 clones; roughly 86% occur once, and the top ten carry 2.3%. Sample: peripheral blood. The receptors were sampled from a woman aged 55-70 years with COVID-19, enrolled during active disease.

This chain joins TRBV6-1 and TRBJ1-5; D is perhaps TRBD1 (6 bases). The V gene's germline CDR1 is MNHNS and CDR2 SASEGT. The CDR3 is 12 residues long. V lost 3 bases, J lost 16 bases, and 16 bases lay in between. The CDR3 spells CASSEADRVEHF. The CDR3 nucleotides read TGTGCCAGCAGTGAGGCGGACAGAGTAGAACATTTT.

The chain has TRBV10-3 and TRBJ2-1; 7 nucleotides agree with TRBD2. The V and J ends lost 8 bases and 7 bases, in that order; junction bases with no gene match: 14. From germline, CDR1 is ENHRY and CDR2 SYGVKD. The CDR3 runs to 15 residues. The CDR3 spells CAIAGALHNNNEQFF. The CDR3 bases are TGTGCCATCGCGGGAGCACTACACAATAATAATGAGCAGTTCTTC.

V is TRBV4-1 and J is TRBJ2-4, with 7 positions matching TRBD2. The CDR3 covers 16 residues. Looked up from germline, CDR1 is MGHRA and CDR2 is YSYEKL. J was trimmed by 1 base and V by 4 bases; bases with no gene match: 7. DNA for the CDR3: TGCGCCAGCAGCCTTTACAGCGGGGAGGCCAAAAACATTCAGTACTTC. Protein sequence: CASSLYSGEAKNIQYF.

This clone was counted ten times or more. The gene calls are TRBV4-1 and TRBJ1-2; D gene unclear. Trimming pared 0 bases from V and 4 bases from J, leaving 9 bases between. The CDR3 runs 14 residues. Germline-derived CDR1 and CDR2 are MGHRA and YSYEKL. CDR3 residues: CASSQDRFGYGYTF. CDR3 sequence (DNA): TGCGCCAGCAGCCAAGACAGGTTCGGCTATGGCTACACCTTC.

The gene calls are TRBV11-2 and TRBJ1-4, with D unresolved. The V gene's germline CDR1 is SGHAT and CDR2 FQNNGV. V shed 5 bases and J shed 3 bases, with 16 bases lying between them. CDR3 length equals 16 residues. CDR3 sequence (DNA): TGTGCCAGCAGCCTTCACCCGACTCCCCCTAATGAAAAACTGTTTTTT. It encodes CASSLHPTPPNEKLFF.

The V gene is TRBV18, the J gene TRBJ1-5; D gene unclear. Per germline, CDR1 KGHSH and CDR2 LQKENI. The V gene lost 2 bases and the J gene lost 2 bases, with 7 bases spanning the gap. The CDR3 spans 14 residues. CDR3 nucleotide sequence: TGTGCCAGCTCACCAGACACAGGCAATCAGCCCCAGCATTTT. As protein: CASSPDTGNQPQHF.

The rearrangement joins TRBV15 to TRBJ1-3; the D is unclear. This CDR3 spans 15 amino acids. The germline V and J ends were trimmed by 3 bases and 3 bases, with 12 bases remaining between them. Germline assignment: CDR1 LNHNV and CDR2 YYDKDF (reference sequence). The CDR3 protein is CATSRAGTRGNTIYF. The CDR3, as DNA: TGTGCCACCAGCAGGGCAGGTACCCGTGGAAACACCATATATTTT.

The chain couples TRBV5-1 to TRBJ2-2; TRBD2 matches 9 bases. Germline V gene sequence: CDR1 SGHRS, CDR2 YFSETQ. V shed 2 bases, J shed 0 bases, and the junction held 2 bases outside the gene matches. This CDR3 is 16 amino acids long. CDR3 loop: CASSFLAGPNTGELFF. The CDR3 DNA follows: TGCGCCAGCAGCTTTCTAGCGGGGCCGAACACCGGGGAGCTGTTTTTT.

The chain carries TRBV12-5 and TRBJ2-7; D is possibly TRBD1 (6 bases). CDR3 size: 20 residues. Germline V lookup: CDR1 LGHNT, CDR2 FRNRAP. V dropped 0 bases and J dropped 0 bases, with 24 bases sitting between them. The chain's CDR3 is CASGLVVYTRQDPHSYEQYF. CDR3 coding DNA: TGTGCTAGTGGTTTGGTAGTATACACTCGACAGGACCCTCACTCCTACGAGCAGTACTTC. The full variable domain, in which reference TRBV12-5 and TRBJ2-7 provide the parts outside the CDR3, is DARVTQTPRHKVTEMGQEVTMRCQPILGHNTVFWYRQTMMQGLELLAYFRNRAPLDDSGMPKDRFSAEMPDATLATLKIQPSEPRDSAVYFCASGLVVYTRQDPHSYEQYFGPGTRLTVT.

The rearrangement uses TRBV10-3 and TRBJ2-7; 9 positions agree with TRBD1. Germline V gene sequence: CDR1 ENHRY, CDR2 SYGVKD. The CDR3 has 14 residues. The V gene end was trimmed by 6 bases and the J gene end by 2 bases; junction bases not matched to a gene: 5. The CDR3 DNA follows: TGTGCCATCAGCCTACAGGGGGCCCCCTACGAGCAGTACTTC. This translates into CAISLQGAPYEQYF.

The V gene is TRBV18, the J gene TRBJ1-2; 10 nucleotides line up with TRBD1. Germline V gives CDR1 KGHSH, CDR2 LQKENI. V gave up 2 bases and J gave up 6 bases; unmatched junction bases: 12. There are 17 residues in the CDR3. The CDR3 here is CASSPGIAGTGVHGYTF. The CDR3 bases are TGTGCCAGCTCACCAGGGATTGCCGGGACAGGGGTTCATGGCTACACCTTC. Combining the CDR3 with reference TRBV18 and TRBJ1-2 gives the whole variable domain NAGVMQNPRHLVRRRGQEARLRCSPMKGHSHVYWYRQLPEEGLKFMVYLQKENIIDESGMPKERFSAEFPKEGPSILRIQQVVRGDSAAYFCASSPGIAGTGVHGYTFGSGTRLTVV.

The rearrangement uses TRBV30 and TRBJ1-5; 7 bases match TRBD1. J was trimmed by 5 bases and V by 3 bases; bases with no gene match: 4. The CDR3 consists of 13 residues. CDR1 is GTSNPN and CDR2 is SVGIG in the germline V gene (reference sequence). CDR3 nucleotides: TGTGCCTGGAGAGACAGGGCCGATCAGCCCCAGCATTTT. Translation: CAWRDRADQPQHF.

The V call is TRBV9, the J call TRBJ2-7; 7 nucleotides line up with TRBD1. The germline CDR1 and CDR2 sequences are SGDLS and YYNGEE. The CDR3 contains 15 residues. J lost 3 bases, V lost 4 bases, and 10 bases had no gene match. CDR3 DNA: TGTGCCAGCAGCCAGGGGTCCAGGGGGTACTACGAGCAGTACTTC. Translation gives CASSQGSRGYYEQYF. The whole variable domain, remainder taken from reference TRBV9 and TRBJ2-7, is DSGVTQTPKHLITATGQRVTLRCSPRSGDLSVYWYQQSLDQGLQFLIQYYNGEERAKGNILERFSAQQFPDLHSELNLSSLELGDSALYFCASSQGSRGYYEQYFGPGTRLTVT.

Of note for this clone: Other DNA sequences in the sample encode the same CDR3. The J gene is TRBJ1-3, the V gene TRBV18; the match to TRBD1 covers 9 bases. CDR3 length: 16 residues. The J segment lost 0 bases and the V segment lost 3 bases, leaving 3 bases of the junction unmatched. CDR1 and CDR2 from the germline V gene are KGHSH and LQKENI. CDR3 region: CASSPGTGSSGNTIYF. CDR3 nucleotide sequence: TGTGCCAGCTCACCCGGGACAGGGAGCTCTGGAAACACCATATATTTT.

This chain joins TRBV3-1 (or the pseudogene TRBV3-2) and TRBJ2-7, with 7 bases identical to TRBD2. Germline V gene lookup returns CDR1 LGHDT and CDR2 YNNKEL (reference sequence). With 4 bases clipped from V and 7 bases from J, the junction kept 10 bases outside the gene matches. The CDR3 is made up of 14 amino acids. The CDR3 region has the DNA TGTGCCAGCAGCCCCCCCGGGCTAGCGGTTGAGCAGTACTTC. Translating it yields CASSPPGLAVEQYF.

The V gene is TRBV30, the J gene TRBJ2-7, with 11 nucleotides matching TRBD1. This CDR3 comprises 14 residues. Germline V gene data show CDR1 as GTSNPN and CDR2 as SVGIG (reference sequence). J was trimmed by 5 bases and V by 3 bases; bases with no gene match: 6. The chain's CDR3 is CAWRGDRGFHEQYF. In nucleotides, the CDR3 is TGTGCCTGGAGAGGGGACAGGGGGTTTCACGAGCAGTACTTC.

The rearrangement links TRBV4-1 to TRBJ1-5; D is uncertain. The CDR3 is 18 amino acids. The germline CDR1 and CDR2 sequences are MGHRA and YSYEKL. Trimming removed 4 bases from V and 1 base from J, with 20 bases in between. CDR3 residues: CASSLDPPRPLSNQPQHF. DNA of the CDR3: TGCGCCAGCAGCCTCGACCCGCCCAGGCCCCTGAGCAATCAGCCCCAGCATTTT.

The rearrangement uses TRBV7-2 and TRBJ1-6, with D possibly being TRBD1 (5 bases). Deletions cut 5 bases from V and 14 bases from J, with 25 bases between. CDR3 length equals 16 residues. From germline, CDR1 is SGHTA and CDR2 FQGNSA. The CDR3 nucleotides are TGTGCCAGCAGCCACGAGGTCAGGGCGAGCGTGTCGGCCCTCCACTTT. Translating it yields CASSHEVRASVSALHF. Supplemented by reference TRBV7-2 and TRBJ1-6, the full variable domain reads GAGVSQSPSNKVTEKGKDVELRCDPISGHTALYWYRQSLGQGLEFLIYFQGNSAPDKSGLPSDRFSAERTGGSVSTLTIQRTQQEDSAVYLCASSHEVRASVSALHFGNGTRLTVT.

This chain joins TRBV5-1 and TRBJ1-3, with D tentatively TRBD1 (6 bases). Germline loops: CDR1 SGHRS, CDR2 YFSETQ. The CDR3 extends over 16 amino acids. V lost 0 bases to trimming and J lost 1 base, with 11 bases between them. In nucleotides, the CDR3 is TGCGCCAGCAGCTTGGAGGGGGTTCTGTCTGGAAACACCATATATTTT. Residues: CASSLEGVLSGNTIYF.

As regards this clone: The same CDR3 arises from other DNA sequences in this sample as well. The CDR3 spells CASSLTGSNQPQHF. The CDR3 nucleotides are TGTGCCAGCAGCCTGACAGGGAGCAATCAGCCCCAGCATTTT. The chain employs TRBV3-1 (or the pseudogene TRBV3-2) and TRBJ1-5; 7 bases are a match to TRBD1. CDR1 is LGHDT, CDR2 YNNKEL, per germline (reference sequence). Trimming at V came to 4 bases and at J to 1 base, leaving 1 base not matched to a gene. The CDR3 contains 14 residues.

V is TRBV10-2 and J is TRBJ1-6; TRBD1 might be the D (6 bases). CDR1 and CDR2 (germline): WSHSY, SAAADI. Trimming removed 4 bases at V and 9 bases at J, with 22 bases between. The CDR3 loop spans 17 amino acids. CDR3 sequence reads: CASSGSRDTYGPSPLHF. In DNA form, the CDR3 reads TGCGCCAGCAGTGGCTCCCGGGACACCTACGGACCTTCACCCCTCCACTTT.

This chain uses TRBV6-5 with TRBJ1-4, with a possible D match to TRBD1 (5 bases). V was clipped by 5 bases and J by 7 bases, with 14 bases between them. The V gene's germline CDR1 is MNHEY and CDR2 SVGAGI. This CDR3 is built from 14 residues. The chain's CDR3 is CASSSQGRVEKLFF. The CDR3 DNA reads as TGTGCCAGCAGTAGTCAGGGCAGGGTTGAAAAACTGTTTTTT.